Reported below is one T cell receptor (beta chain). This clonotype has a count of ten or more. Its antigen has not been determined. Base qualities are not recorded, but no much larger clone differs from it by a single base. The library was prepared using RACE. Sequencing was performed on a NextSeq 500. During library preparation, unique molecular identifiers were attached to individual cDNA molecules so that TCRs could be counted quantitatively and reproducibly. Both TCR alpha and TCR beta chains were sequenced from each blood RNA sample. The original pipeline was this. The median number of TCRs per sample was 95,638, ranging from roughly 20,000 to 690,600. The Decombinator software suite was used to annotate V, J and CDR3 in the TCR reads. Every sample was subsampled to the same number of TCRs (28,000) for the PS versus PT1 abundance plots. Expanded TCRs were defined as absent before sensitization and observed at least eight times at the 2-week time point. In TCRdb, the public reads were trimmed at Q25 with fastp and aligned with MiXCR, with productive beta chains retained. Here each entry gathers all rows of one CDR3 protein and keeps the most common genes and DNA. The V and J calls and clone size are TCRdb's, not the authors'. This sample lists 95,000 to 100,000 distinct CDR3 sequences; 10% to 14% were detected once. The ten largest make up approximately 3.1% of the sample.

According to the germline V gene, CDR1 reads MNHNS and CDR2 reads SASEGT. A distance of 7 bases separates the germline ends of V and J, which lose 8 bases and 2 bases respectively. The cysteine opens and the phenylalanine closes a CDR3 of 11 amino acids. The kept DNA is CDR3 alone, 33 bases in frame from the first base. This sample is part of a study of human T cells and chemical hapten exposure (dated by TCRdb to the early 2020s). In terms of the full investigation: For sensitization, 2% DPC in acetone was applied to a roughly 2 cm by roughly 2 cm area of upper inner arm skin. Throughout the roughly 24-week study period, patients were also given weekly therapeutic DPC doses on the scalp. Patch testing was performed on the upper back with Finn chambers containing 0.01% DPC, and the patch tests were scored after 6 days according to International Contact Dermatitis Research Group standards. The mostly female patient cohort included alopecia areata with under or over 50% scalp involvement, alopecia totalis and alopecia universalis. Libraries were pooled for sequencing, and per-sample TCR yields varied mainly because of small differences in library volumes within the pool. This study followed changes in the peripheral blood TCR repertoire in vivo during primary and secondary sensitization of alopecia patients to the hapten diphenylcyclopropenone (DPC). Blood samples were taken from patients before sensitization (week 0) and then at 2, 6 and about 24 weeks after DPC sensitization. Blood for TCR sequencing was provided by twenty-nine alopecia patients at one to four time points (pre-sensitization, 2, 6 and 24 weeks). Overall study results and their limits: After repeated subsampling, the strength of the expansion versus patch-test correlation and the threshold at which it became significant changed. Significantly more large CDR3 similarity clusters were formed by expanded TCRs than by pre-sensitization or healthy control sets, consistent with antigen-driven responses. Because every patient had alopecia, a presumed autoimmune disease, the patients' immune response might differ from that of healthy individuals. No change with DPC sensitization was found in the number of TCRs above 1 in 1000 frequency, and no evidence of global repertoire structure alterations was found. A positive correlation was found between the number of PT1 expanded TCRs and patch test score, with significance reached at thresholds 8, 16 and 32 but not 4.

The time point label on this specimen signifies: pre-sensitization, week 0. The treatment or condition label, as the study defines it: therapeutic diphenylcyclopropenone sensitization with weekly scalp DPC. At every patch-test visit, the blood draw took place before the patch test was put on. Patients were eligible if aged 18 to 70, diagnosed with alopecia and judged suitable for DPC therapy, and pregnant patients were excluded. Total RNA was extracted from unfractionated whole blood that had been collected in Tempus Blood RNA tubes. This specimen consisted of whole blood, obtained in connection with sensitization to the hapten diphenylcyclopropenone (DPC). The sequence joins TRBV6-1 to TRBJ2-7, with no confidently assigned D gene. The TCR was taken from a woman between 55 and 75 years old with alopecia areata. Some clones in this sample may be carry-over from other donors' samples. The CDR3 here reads CASGDPYEQYF. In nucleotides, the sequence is TGTGCCAGCGGGGATCCCTACGAGCAGTACTTC.